This T cell receptor beta chain was documented in a study of blood T cell repertoires in COVID-19. Study-level background: Acute-phase and convalescent COVID-19 samples originated in the United States, Italy and Spain.

Clones were sequenced by immunoSEQ multiplex PCR, and TCRdb holds only the in-frame ones, with some missing. The sample consists of fewer than 350,000 clones, approximately 83% of them appearing once. V gave up 11 bases and J gave up 2 bases, with 13 bases separating them. The CDR3 is 13 residues long. Germline CDR1 reads MNHNY; CDR2 reads SVGAGI (reference sequence). The receptor was derived from a man under 40 who had recovered from COVID-19. What was sequenced was PBMCs or T cells enriched from blood (not recorded which). The chain carries TRBV6-6 and TRBJ1-3, with D unresolved. CDR3 loop: CAGIPDTGNTIYF. For the CDR3, the DNA is TGTGCCGGCATCCCAGACACTGGAAACACCATATATTTT.